The rows below give T cell receptor beta chains drawn from one sample of a study of Ad26.COV2.S vaccination and SARS-CoV-2 variants. Repertoires were generated with immunoSEQ multiplex PCR, while TCRdb's copy carries only in-frame clones and drops some. The data contain 350,000 to 500,000 clones, over 75% of them singletons. The specimen comprised peripheral blood, sampled in a trial of Ad26.COV2.S vaccine versus placebo. All receptors derive from a person aged 18-60 years who received the Ad26.COV2.S COVID-19 vaccine or a placebo. Both conserved end residues are trimmed from each CDR3. Clone size, where shown, is once, few, many, or a class for clones that have expanded.

length: 10
size: NA
V: TRBV6-6
CDR3: ASSYSRETQY

length: 15
size: NA
V: TRBV6-1
CDR3: ASSDLLAGGATDTQY

length: 13
size: once
V: TRBV3-1/TRBV3-2
CDR3: ASSPSVGGGTEAF

length: 13
size: once
V: TRBV4-1
CDR3: ASSQEQRAGETQY

length: 12
size: NA
V: TRBV5-6
CDR3: ASSLASVGRTQY

length: 17
size: NA
V: TRBV4-1
CDR3: ASSPEPGQGFLAKNIQY

length: 14
size: NA
V: TRBV7-8
CDR3: ASSLRGQGANYGYT

length: 14
size: NA
V: TRBV5-1
CDR3: ASSLVASRVTDTQY

length: 15
size: NA
V: TRBV12-5
CDR3: ASGDSGIDAYYNEQF

length: 9
size: NA
V: TRBV12-3/TRBV12-4
CDR3: ASSRLNEQF

length: 12
size: NA
V: TRBV30
CDR3: AWRQASGSDIQY

length: 9
size: NA
V: TRBV6-2/TRBV6-3
CDR3: ASSRQGEQY

length: 13
size: NA
V: TRBV7-9
CDR3: ASSLEVGLADTQY

length: 13
size: NA
V: TRBV7-9
CDR3: ASSPTELNTGELF

length: 12
size: NA
V: TRBV12-2
CDR3: ASRFGGQGYGYT

length: 13
size: NA
V: TRBV4-3
CDR3: ASSQDGEDYNEQF